The sequence of this T cell receptor (beta chain) was determined in a study of CXCR3-negative and CXCR3-positive naive CD8 T cells. Whole-study results and caveats: Diversity was high in both naive subsets and much lower in memory cells.

The germline gives CDR1 SQVTM, CDR2 ANQGSEA. CDR3 size: 15 residues. As to this clonotype: Its target is unknown.

The authors prepared UMI-labeled TRB cDNA libraries by 5' RACE. TCRdb re-called the 5' RACE reads and shows each CDR3 protein once, DNA omitted. The sample's table shows roughly 41,000 distinct CDR3 sequences. The receptor's source is a human donor in good health. Some clones in this sample may be carry-over from other donors' samples. The sequenced sample consisted of memory CD8+ T cells from blood. This sequence joins TRBV29-1 and TRBJ1-2; TCRdb outputs TRBD1, but without DNA this stays unchecked. This CDR3 is CSVAHGTGRFYGYTF. Complete variable domain (other parts from reference TRBV29-1 and TRBJ1-2): SAVISQKPSRDICQRGTSLTIQCQVDSQVTMMFWYRQQPGQSLTLIATANQGSEATYESGFVIDKFPISRPNLTFSTLTVSNMSPEDSSIYLCSVAHGTGRFYGYTFGSGTRLTVV.